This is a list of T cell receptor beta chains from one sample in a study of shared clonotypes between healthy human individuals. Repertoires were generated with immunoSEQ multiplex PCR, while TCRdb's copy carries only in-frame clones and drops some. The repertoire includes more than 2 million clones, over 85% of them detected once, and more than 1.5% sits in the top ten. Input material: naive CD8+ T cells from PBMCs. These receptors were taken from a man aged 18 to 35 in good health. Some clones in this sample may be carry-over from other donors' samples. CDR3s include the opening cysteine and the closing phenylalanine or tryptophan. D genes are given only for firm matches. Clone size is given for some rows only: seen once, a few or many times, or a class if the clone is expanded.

TGTGCCAGCAGTTTGTCGGGATTCACTGAAGCTTTCTTT | CASSLSGFTEAFF | . | . | TRBJ1-1 | TRBV28
TGTGCCAGCAGTTTGTTGTCTAGCACAGATACGCAGTATTTT | CASSLLSSTDTQYF | . | . | TRBJ2-3 | TRBV28
TGTGCCAGCAGCTTAGATCCAGCAGGGAGGAGCACAGATACGCAGTATTTT | CASSLDPAGRSTDTQYF | . | . | TRBJ2-3 | TRBV11-2
TGTGCCAGCAGCTCGAACCCTAGCGGGAGTGCGTACAATGAGCAGTTCTTC | CASSSNPSGSAYNEQFF | once | TRBD2 | TRBJ2-1 | TRBV7-3
TGTGCCAGCAACCAAAAAACTTATAGCAATCAGCCCCAGCATTTT | CASNQKTYSNQPQHF | once | . | TRBJ1-5 | TRBV5-8
TGTGCCAGCAGCGTAGGGTCGATCTCCTACGAGCAGTACTTC | CASSVGSISYEQYF | . | . | TRBJ2-7 | TRBV9
TGTGCCAGCAGCTTAACTACCCAGGAGATGTTGTACGAGCAGTACTTC | CASSLTTQEMLYEQYF | . | . | TRBJ2-7 | TRBV7-9
TGTGCCAGCAGTTTAGTGGCGCCCTGGGATGAGCAGTTCTTC | CASSLVAPWDEQFF | once | . | TRBJ2-1 | TRBV27
TGTGCCACCTGGCCGGGCCTATACAATGAGCAGTTCTTC | CATWPGLYNEQFF | . | . | TRBJ2-1 | TRBV2
TGCAGCGCGCCCGGGACCATAATGCCGGGGGAGCAGTTCTTC | CSAPGTIMPGEQFF | . | . | TRBJ2-1 | TRBV29-1